This TCR beta chain came from a study of T cells of healthy individuals. The CDR3 runs to 15 residues. After removal of 4 bases from V and 6 bases from J, the junction contained 9 bases not matched to a gene. Germline values: CDR1 MNHEY, CDR2 SVGAGI. MiXCR, applied by TCRdb to the 5' RACE reads, yields one record per CDR3 protein. The sample contains 65,000 to 90,000 distinct CDR3 sequences, more than 5% of which appear only once. This clonotype was detected a few times. The chain uses TRBV6-5 and TRBJ1-5; 7 bases fit TRBD1. This clonotype was sampled from a female donor in good health. The CDR3 DNA is TGTGCCAGCAGTTCCGGGGACAGTCTAAGTCAGCCCCAGCATTTT. Translating gives CASSSGDSLSQPQHF.